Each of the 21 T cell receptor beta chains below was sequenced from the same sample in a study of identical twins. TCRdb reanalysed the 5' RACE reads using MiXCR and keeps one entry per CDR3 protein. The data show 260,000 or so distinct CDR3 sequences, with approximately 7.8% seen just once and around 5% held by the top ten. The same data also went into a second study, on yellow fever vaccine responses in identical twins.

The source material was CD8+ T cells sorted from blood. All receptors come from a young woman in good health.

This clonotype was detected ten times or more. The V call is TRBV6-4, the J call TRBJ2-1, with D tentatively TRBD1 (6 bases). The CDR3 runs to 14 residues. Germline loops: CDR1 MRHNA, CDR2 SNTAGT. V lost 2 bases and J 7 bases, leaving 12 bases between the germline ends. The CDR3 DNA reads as TGTGCCAGCAGTGACGGGGAACAGGGAAATGAGCAGTTCTTC. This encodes CASSDGEQGNEQFF.

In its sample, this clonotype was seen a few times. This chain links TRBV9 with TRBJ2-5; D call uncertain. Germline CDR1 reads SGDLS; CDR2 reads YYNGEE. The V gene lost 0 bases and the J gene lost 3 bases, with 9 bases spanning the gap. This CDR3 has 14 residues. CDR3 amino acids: CASSVGGMEETQYF. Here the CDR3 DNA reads TGTGCCAGCAGCGTAGGGGGTATGGAAGAGACCCAGTACTTC.

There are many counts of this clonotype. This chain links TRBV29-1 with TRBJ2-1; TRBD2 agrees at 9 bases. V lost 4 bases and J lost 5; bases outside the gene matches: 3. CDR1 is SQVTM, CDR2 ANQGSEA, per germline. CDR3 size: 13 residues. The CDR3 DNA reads TGCAGCGTTGTAGCGGGAGAGAACAATGAGCAGTTCTTC. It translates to CSVVAGENNEQFF.

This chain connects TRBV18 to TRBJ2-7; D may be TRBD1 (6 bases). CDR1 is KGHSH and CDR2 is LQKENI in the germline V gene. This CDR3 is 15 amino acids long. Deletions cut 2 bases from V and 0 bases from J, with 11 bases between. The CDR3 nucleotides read TGTGCCAGCTCACCAGGGGGCGTCCCCTCCTACGAGCAGTACTTC. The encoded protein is CASSPGGVPSYEQYF.

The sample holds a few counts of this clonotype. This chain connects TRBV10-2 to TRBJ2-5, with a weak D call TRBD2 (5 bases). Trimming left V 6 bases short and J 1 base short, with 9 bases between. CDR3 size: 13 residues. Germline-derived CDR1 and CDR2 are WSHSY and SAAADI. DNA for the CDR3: TGCGCCAGCAGAGGACTCAGCCAAGAGACCCAGTACTTC. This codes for CASRGLSQETQYF.

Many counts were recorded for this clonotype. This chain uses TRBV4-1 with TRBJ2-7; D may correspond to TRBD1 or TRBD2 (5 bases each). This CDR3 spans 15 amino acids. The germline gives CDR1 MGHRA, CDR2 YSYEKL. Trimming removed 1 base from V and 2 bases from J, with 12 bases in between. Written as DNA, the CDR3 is TGCGCCAGCAGCCAAGTAAGGGACGGAACCTACGAGCAGTACTTC. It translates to CASSQVRDGTYEQYF.

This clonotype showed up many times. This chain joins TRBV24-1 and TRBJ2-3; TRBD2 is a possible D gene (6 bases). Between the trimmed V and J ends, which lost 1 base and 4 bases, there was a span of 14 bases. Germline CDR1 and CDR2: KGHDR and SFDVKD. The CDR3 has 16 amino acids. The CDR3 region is CATSDLSAGPPDTQYF. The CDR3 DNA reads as TGTGCCACCAGTGATTTATCAGCGGGTCCACCAGATACGCAGTATTTT.

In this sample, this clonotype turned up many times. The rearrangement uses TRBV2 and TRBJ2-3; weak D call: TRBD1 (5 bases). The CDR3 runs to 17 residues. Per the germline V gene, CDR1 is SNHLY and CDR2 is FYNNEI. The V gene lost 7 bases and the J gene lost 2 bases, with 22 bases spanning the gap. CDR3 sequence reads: CASNFEQGFKFTDTQYF. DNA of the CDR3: TGTGCCAGCAATTTCGAGCAGGGATTCAAATTCACAGATACGCAGTATTTT.

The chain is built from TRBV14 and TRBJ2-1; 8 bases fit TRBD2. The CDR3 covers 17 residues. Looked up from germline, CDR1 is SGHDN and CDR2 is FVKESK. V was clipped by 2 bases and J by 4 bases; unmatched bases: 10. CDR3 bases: TGTGCCAGCAGCCAAAGACCCGGGACTAGAGGATACAATGAGCAGTTCTTC. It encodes CASSQRPGTRGYNEQFF.

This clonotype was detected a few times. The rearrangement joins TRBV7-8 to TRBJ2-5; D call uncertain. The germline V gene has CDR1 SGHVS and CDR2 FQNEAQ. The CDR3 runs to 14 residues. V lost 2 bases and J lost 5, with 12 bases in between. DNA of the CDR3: TGTGCCAGCAGCTTAAGACCTTCCGGGGAGACCCAGTACTTC. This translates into CASSLRPSGETQYF.

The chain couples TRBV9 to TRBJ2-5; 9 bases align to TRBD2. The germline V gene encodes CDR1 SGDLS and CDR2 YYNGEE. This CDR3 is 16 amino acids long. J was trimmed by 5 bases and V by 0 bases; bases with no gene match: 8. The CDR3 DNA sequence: TGTGCCAGCAGCGTAGGGAGCGGGGGGCCGGTGGAGACCCAGTACTTC. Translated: CASSVGSGGPVETQYF.

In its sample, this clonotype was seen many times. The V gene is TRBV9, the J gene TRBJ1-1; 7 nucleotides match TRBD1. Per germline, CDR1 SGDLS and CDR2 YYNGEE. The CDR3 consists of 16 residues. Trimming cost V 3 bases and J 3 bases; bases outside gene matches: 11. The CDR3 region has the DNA TGTGCCAGCAGCGCAGATAGATCAGGGGGATACACTGAAGCTTTCTTT. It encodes CASSADRSGGYTEAFF.

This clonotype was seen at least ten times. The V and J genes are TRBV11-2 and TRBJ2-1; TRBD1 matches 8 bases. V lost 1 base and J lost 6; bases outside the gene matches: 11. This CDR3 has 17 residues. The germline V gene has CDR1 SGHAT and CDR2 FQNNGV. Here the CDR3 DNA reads TGTGCCAGCAGCTTAGTTGTCCCGGACAGGGAGGTCAATGAGCAGTTCTTC. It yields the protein CASSLVVPDREVNEQFF.

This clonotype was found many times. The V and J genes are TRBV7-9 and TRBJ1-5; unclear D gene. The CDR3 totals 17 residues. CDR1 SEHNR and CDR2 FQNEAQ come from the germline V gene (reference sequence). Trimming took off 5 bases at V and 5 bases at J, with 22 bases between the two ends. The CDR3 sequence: CASSLTDLPGRDQPQHF. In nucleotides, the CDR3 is TGTGCCAGCAGCCTCACGGACCTCCCGGGTCGGGATCAGCCCCAGCATTTT.

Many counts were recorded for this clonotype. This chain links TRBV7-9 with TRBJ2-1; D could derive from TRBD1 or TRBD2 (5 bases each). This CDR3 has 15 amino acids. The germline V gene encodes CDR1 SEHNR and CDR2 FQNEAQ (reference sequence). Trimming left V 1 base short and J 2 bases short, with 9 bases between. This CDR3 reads CASSLVGGAYNEQFF. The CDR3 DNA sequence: TGTGCCAGCAGCTTAGTTGGGGGTGCCTACAATGAGCAGTTCTTC.

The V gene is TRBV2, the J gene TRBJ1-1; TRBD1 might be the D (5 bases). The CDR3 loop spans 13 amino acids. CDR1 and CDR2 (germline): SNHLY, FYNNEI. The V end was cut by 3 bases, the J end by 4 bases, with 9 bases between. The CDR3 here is CASSDYGGTEAFF. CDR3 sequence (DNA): TGTGCCAGCAGTGATTATGGGGGCACTGAAGCTTTCTTT. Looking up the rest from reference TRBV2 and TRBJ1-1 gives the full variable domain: EPEVTQTPSHQVTQMGQEVILRCVPISNHLYFYWYRQILGQKVEFLVSFYNNEISEKSEIFDDQFSVERPDGSNFTLKIRSTKLEDSAMYFCASSDYGGTEAFFGQGTRLTVV.

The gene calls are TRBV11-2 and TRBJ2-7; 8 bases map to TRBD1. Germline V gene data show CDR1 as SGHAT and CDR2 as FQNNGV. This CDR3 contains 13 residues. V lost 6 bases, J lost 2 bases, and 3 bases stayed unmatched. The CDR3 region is CASRKTGAYEQYV. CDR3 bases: TGTGCCAGCAGGAAGACAGGGGCCTACGAGCAGTACGTC.

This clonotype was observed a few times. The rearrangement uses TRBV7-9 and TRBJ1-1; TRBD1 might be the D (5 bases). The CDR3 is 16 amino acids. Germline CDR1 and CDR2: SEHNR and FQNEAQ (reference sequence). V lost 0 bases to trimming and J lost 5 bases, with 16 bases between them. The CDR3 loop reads CASSLASGGSQTEAFF. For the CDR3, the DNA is TGTGCCAGCAGCTTAGCGAGTGGGGGAAGTCAGACTGAAGCTTTCTTT.

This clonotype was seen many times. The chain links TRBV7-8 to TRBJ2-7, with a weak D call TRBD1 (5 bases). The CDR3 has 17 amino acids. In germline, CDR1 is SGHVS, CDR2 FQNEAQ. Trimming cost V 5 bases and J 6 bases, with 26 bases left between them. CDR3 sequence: CASSATESRIILREQYF. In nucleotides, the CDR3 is TGTGCCAGCAGCGCGACAGAGTCCCGCATAATCCTACGCGAGCAGTACTTC.

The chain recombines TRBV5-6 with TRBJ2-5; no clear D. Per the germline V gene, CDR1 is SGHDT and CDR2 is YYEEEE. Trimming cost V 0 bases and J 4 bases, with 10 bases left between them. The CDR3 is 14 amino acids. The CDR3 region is CASSLGPRAETQYF. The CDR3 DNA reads TGTGCCAGCAGCTTGGGTCCCCGAGCAGAGACCCAGTACTTC.

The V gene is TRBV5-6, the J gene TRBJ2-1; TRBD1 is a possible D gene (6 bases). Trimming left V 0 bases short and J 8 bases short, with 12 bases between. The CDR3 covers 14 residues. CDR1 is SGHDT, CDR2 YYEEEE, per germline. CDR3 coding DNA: TGTGCCAGCAGCTTGGTCAGGACAGTCCATGAGCAGTTCTTC. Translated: CASSLVRTVHEQFF.